This T cell receptor (beta chain) was retrieved from a study of graft-versus-host responses after intestinal transplantation. Study-level points and caveats: GvH clones occurred in recipient marrow; some first appeared in ileum or blood. Clonal ratios of graft-versus-host to host-versus-graft in allografts were high for patients exhibiting graft-donor T cell macrochimerism.

Generated by immunoSEQ multiplex PCR, the TCRdb table keeps only in-frame clones and is missing some. The repertoire has about 120,000 clones, around 96% of them found once; the top ten carry over 2.5%. Concerning this clone: Its target is not known.

This CDR3 spans 14 amino acids. The ends were cut back, 3 bases at V and 1 base at J, with 10 bases in the middle. Germline CDR1 and CDR2: SGHAT and FQDESV (reference sequence). The J gene is TRBJ2-7, the V gene TRBV11-1; possibly TRBD1 for D (5 bases). The TCR sequence derives from a human donor who received an intestinal transplant. The specimen was unstimulated CD8+ T cells sorted from spleen or lymph node cells, collected before intestinal transplant. The DNA of the CDR3 is TGTGCCAGCAGCTTCGGCCAGGGATCCTACGAGCAGTACTTC. Its translation is CASSFGQGSYEQYF.